The 14 T cell receptor beta chains presented below share a single source sample, sequenced in a study of T cells after yellow fever vaccination. TCRdb reanalysed the 5' RACE reads using MiXCR and keeps one entry per CDR3 protein. The top ten clones hold under 45% of a sample with 60,000 or so distinct CDR3 sequences, more than 5.5% of them seen once. Sequenced material: CD8+ T cells sorted from PBMCs, taken on the day of the first yellow fever vaccination. These receptors all come from a man aged 18 to 30 who received the YFV17D yellow fever vaccine.

The CDR3 sequence: CSAKKGASYEQYF. The CDR3 DNA sequence: TGCAGTGCTAAGAAGGGCGCCTCCTACGAGCAGTACTTC. J is TRBJ2-7 and V is TRBV20-1; D ambiguous. The CDR3 runs to 13 residues. Trimming took 4 bases from V and 0 from J, leaving 10 bases between them. Germline V lookup: CDR1 DFQATT, CDR2 SNEGSKA (reference sequence).

This clonotype was picked up many times. This chain uses TRBV6-2 or TRBV6-3 with TRBJ2-3, with 9 bases fitting TRBD2. Trimming cost V 2 bases and J 4 bases; bases outside gene matches: 7. The CDR3 loop spans 16 amino acids. Germline V CDR1 and CDR2: MNHEY, SVGEGT. The CDR3: CASSYPSGTVADTQYF. The CDR3 DNA is TGTGCCAGCAGTTACCCTAGCGGGACCGTAGCAGATACGCAGTATTTT.

This clonotype was found many times. J is TRBJ2-3 and V is TRBV5-6; weak D call: TRBD1 (5 bases). Trimming removed 2 bases at V and 1 base at J, with 8 bases between. The CDR3 runs 14 residues. The germline V gene encodes CDR1 SGHDT and CDR2 YYEEEE. DNA of the CDR3: TGTGCCAGCAGCTTTGGCAGGGGCACAGATACGCAGTATTTT. Its protein product is CASSFGRGTDTQYF.

This clonotype was detected a few times. The chain joins TRBV3-1 to TRBJ2-3; 13 nucleotides match TRBD2. The CDR3 runs to 17 residues. Germline trimming cut 5 bases from V and 2 bases from J; bases unmatched to any gene: 7. The germline V gene has CDR1 LGHDT and CDR2 YNNKEL (reference sequence). CDR3 loop: CASSSSTSGGYTDTQYF. The CDR3, as DNA: TGTGCCAGCAGCTCCTCGACTAGCGGGGGGTACACAGATACGCAGTATTTT.

The gene calls are TRBV5-4 and TRBJ2-7; 10 nucleotides agree with TRBD1. Germline V gene sequence: CDR1 SGHNT, CDR2 YYREEE (reference sequence). The CDR3 is 14 amino acids. V shed 4 bases, J shed 3 bases, and the junction held 4 bases outside the gene matches. CDR3 loop: CASSQRDRGYEQYV. CDR3 nucleotides: TGTGCCAGCAGCCAGCGGGACAGGGGCTACGAGCAGTACGTC.

Comment on this clonotype: A much larger clone differs by one base, so this may be a read error. The V call is TRBV4-3, the J call TRBJ1-6; TRBD1 aligns across 8 bases. The germline V gene has CDR1 LGHNA and CDR2 YSLEER. CDR3 length: 15 amino acids. CDR3 DNA sequence: TGCACCAGCAGCCAAGGACAGGGCGGACGGGGACCCCTCCACTTT. Protein product: CTSSQGQGGRGPLHF.

The CDR3 coding sequence is TGTGCCAGCAGTGGGCAGGGCCAAGCTAACTATGGCTACACCTTC. It specifies CASSGQGQANYGYTF. The genes are TRBV25-1 and TRBJ1-2; tentative D call: TRBD1 (5 bases). This CDR3 has 15 amino acids. With 4 bases removed from V and 0 bases from J, the gap between germline ends came to 12 bases. Looked up from germline, CDR1 is MGHDK and CDR2 is SYGVNS.

This chain links TRBV10-1 with TRBJ2-3; D uncertain. This CDR3 is built from 16 residues. CDR1 and CDR2 (germline): WNHNN, SYGVQD (reference sequence). The V end was cut by 4 bases, the J end by 2 bases, with 16 bases between. The CDR3 reads CASSGLEQADTDTQYF. The CDR3 region has the DNA TGCGCCAGCAGTGGCCTTGAGCAGGCCGACACAGATACGCAGTATTTT.

This chain joins TRBV29-1 and TRBJ2-1; tentatively, D is TRBD1 (6 bases). Trimming shortened V by 7 bases and J by 7 bases, and 17 bases separated the two germline ends. This CDR3 comprises 13 residues. The V gene's germline CDR1 is SQVTM and CDR2 ANQGSEA. The CDR3 region is CSAVTGLINEQFF. The CDR3, as DNA: TGCAGCGCCGTGACAGGATTGATTAATGAGCAGTTCTTC.

The rearrangement links TRBV12-3 or TRBV12-4 to TRBJ1-1, with D perhaps matching TRBD1 (6 bases). The CDR3 consists of 15 residues. Trimming stripped 1 base from V and 1 base from J, with 10 bases between. CDR3 region: CASSLGLTGNTEAFF. CDR3 DNA: TGTGCCAGCAGTTTAGGTTTGACAGGGAACACTGAAGCTTTCTTT.

This clonotype was seen only a few times. The CDR3 region has the DNA TGCGCCAGCAGTCACGGGACGGTGAAGGATTCACCCCTCCACTTT. Translation: CASSHGTVKDSPLHF. This chain connects TRBV23-1 to TRBJ1-6, with D possibly being TRBD1 (5 bases). TRBV23-1 is noted as an ORF with a role that remains uncertain. Trimming stripped 3 bases from V and 8 bases from J, with 14 bases between. The CDR3 sequence is 15 residues long.

This clonotype was recorded a few times. This chain connects TRBV28 to TRBJ1-6; D remains unclear. V was trimmed by 2 bases and J by 8 bases, leaving 7 bases between them. Germline V gene data show CDR1 as MDHEN and CDR2 as SYDVKM. This CDR3 is 13 amino acids long. The CDR3, as DNA: TGTGCCAGCAGTTTAACCAGGCATTCACCCCTCCACTTT. Translation gives CASSLTRHSPLHF.

This clonotype is labeled medium-sized. This chain links TRBV5-1 with TRBJ2-7, with 10 bases matching TRBD1. Germline-derived CDR1 and CDR2 are SGHRS and YFSETQ. The CDR3 has 15 amino acids. Trimming cost V 0 bases and J 5 bases; bases outside gene matches: 5. The chain's CDR3 is CASSLEGQGGDEQYF. The CDR3 DNA reads as TGCGCCAGCAGCTTGGAAGGACAGGGGGGGGACGAGCAGTACTTC. The full variable domain, its missing parts supplied by reference TRBV5-1 and TRBJ2-7, is KAGVTQTPRYLIKTRGQQVTLSCSPISGHRSVSWYQQTPGQGLQFLFEYFSETQRNKGNFPGRFSGRQFSNSRSEMNVSTLELGDSALYLCASSLEGQGGDEQYFGPGTRLTVT.

This clonotype appeared a few times. The chain combines TRBV4-3 with TRBJ2-3; 12 bases align to TRBD2. The CDR3 consists of 16 residues. The V gene's germline CDR1 is LGHNA and CDR2 YSLEER. V shed 5 bases, J shed 2 bases, and the junction held 5 bases outside the gene matches. The CDR3: CASSTRTSGDTDTQYF. The DNA for the CDR3 is TGCGCCAGCAGCACACGGACTAGCGGGGACACAGATACGCAGTATTTT.